This T cell receptor beta chain is drawn from a study of regulatory T cells. Study-level results: In patients, unique TRB V-J pairs were restricted and V/J usage skewed, especially in Tregs. Hydrophobic residues at CDR3 positions 6 and 7 were enriched in conventional CD4+ T cells of CD3G-deficient patients.

This CDR3 comprises 16 residues. Germline loops: CDR1 MDHEN, CDR2 SYDVKM. Trimming pared 5 bases from V and 0 bases from J, leaving 14 bases between. The PCR used 52 TRBV and 13 TRBJ primers. Libraries were prepared by immunoSEQ multiplex PCR; TCRdb keeps only in-frame clonotypes and omits some of them. The table lists tens of thousands of clones, nearly 95% of them singletons. Autoimmunity was present in every CD3G-deficient patient, worse in two. To note about this clone: The antigen remains unidentified.

The material sequenced was conventional CD4+ T cells sorted from blood. The genes are TRBV28 and TRBJ1-5; tentatively, D is TRBD1 (6 bases). The clonotype comes from a child aged 2 to 10 with CD3G deficiency. The CDR3 loop reads CASSDIGTPSNQPQHF. The CDR3 nucleotides read TGTGCCAGCAGTGACATAGGGACACCTAGCAATCAGCCCCAGCATTTT.